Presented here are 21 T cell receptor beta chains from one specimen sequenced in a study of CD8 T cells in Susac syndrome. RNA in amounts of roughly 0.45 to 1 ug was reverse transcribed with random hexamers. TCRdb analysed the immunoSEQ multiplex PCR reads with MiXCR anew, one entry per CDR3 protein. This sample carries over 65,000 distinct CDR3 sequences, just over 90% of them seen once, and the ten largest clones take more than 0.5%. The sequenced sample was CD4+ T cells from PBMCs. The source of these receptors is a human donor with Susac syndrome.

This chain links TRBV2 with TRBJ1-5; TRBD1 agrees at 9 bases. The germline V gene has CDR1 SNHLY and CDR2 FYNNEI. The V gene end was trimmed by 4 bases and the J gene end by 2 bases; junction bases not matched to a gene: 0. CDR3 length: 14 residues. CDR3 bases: TGTGCCAGCAGTGGACAGGGGGGCAATCAGCCCCAGCATTTT. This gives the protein CASSGQGGNQPQHF.

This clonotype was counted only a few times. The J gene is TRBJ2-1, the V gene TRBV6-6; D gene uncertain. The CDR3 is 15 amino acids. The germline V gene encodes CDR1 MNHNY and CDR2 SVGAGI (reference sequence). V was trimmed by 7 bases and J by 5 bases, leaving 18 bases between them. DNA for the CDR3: TGTGCCAGCATCCTACAGATGGCTAGAGACAATGAGCAGTTCTTC. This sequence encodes CASILQMARDNEQFF.

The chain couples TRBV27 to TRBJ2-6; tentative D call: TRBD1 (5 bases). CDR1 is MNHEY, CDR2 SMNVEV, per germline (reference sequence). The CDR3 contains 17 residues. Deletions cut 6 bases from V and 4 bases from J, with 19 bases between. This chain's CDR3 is CASRSNRGSYGANVLTF. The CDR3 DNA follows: TGTGCCAGCAGGTCTAATAGGGGTTCGTACGGGGCCAACGTCCTGACTTTC.

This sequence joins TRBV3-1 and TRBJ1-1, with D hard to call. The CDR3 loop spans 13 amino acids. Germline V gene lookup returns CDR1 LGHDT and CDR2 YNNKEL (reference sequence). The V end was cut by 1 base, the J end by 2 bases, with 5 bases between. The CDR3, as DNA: TGTGCCAGCAGCCAAGTTTACAACACTGAAGCTTTCTTT. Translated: CASSQVYNTEAFF.

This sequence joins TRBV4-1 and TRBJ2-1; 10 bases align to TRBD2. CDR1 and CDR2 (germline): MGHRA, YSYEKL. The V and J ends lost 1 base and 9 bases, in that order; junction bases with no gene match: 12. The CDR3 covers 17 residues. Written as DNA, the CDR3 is TGCGCCAGCAGCCAAGTTATGGCGCTAGCGGGAGACCCTGAGCAGTTCTTC. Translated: CASSQVMALAGDPEQFF.

The CDR3 loop reads CAWRTPRGRRSYEQYF. CDR3 DNA: TGTGCCTGGAGGACCCCCCGTGGGCGTCGTTCCTACGAGCAGTACTTC. The chain is built from TRBV30 and TRBJ2-7, with D hard to call. Germline V CDR1 and CDR2: GTSNPN, SVGIG (reference sequence). The CDR3 covers 16 residues. Trimming left V 3 bases short and J 1 base short, with 19 bases between. The variable domain in full, completed from reference TRBV30 and TRBJ2-7, reads SQTIHQWPATLVQPVGSPLSLECTVEGTSNPNLYWYRQAAGRGLQLLFYSVGIGQISSEVPQNLSASRPQDRQFILSSKKLLLSDSGFYLCAWRTPRGRRSYEQYFGPGTRLTVT.

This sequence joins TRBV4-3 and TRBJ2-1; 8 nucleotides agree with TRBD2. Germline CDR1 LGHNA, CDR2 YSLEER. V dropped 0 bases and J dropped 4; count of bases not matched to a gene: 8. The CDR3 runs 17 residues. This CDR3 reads CASSQDVGRALYNEQFF. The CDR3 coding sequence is TGCGCCAGCAGCCAAGATGTCGGGAGGGCCTTGTACAATGAGCAGTTCTTC.

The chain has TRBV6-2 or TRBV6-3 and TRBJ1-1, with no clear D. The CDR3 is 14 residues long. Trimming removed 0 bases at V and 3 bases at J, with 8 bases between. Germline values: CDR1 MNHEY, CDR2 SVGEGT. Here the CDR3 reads CASSYSGLYTEAFF. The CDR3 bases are TGTGCCAGCAGTTACTCCGGCTTATACACTGAAGCTTTCTTT.

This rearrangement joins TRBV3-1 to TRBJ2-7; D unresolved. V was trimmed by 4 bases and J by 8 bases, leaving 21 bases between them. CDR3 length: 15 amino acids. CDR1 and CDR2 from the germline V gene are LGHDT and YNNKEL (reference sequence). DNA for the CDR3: TGTGCCAGCAGCCCCGGACCCTCCGACGGAATTAAGCAGTACTTC. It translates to CASSPGPSDGIKQYF.

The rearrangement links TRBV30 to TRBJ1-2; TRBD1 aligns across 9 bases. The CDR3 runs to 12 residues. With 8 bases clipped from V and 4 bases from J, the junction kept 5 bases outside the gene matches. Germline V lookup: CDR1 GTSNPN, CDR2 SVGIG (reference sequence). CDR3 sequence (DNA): TGTGCCCAGGGACAGGGCCTCTATGGCTACACCTTC. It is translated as CAQGQGLYGYTF.

The CDR3 spells CASSPRGAQVGYGYTF. Written as DNA, the CDR3 is TGCGCCAGCAGCCCCCGAGGGGCCCAAGTCGGCTATGGCTACACCTTC. The chain recombines TRBV5-1 with TRBJ1-2; perhaps TRBD1 as D (5 bases). V was shortened by 4 bases and J by 4 bases, with 20 bases between the two germline ends. The CDR3 is made up of 16 amino acids. Germline loops: CDR1 SGHRS, CDR2 YFSETQ.

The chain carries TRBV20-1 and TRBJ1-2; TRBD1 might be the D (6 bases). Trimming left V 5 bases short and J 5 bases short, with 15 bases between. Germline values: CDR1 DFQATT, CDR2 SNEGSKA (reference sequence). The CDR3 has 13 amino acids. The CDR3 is CSAYKQGPYGYTF. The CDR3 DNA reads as TGCAGTGCTTACAAACAGGGACCGTATGGCTACACCTTC.

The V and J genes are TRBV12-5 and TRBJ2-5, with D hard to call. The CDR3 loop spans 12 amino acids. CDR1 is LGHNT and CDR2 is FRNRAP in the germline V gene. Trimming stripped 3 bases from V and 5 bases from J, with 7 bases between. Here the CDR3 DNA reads TGTGCTAGTGGTTTATTGGGGGAGACCCAGTACTTC. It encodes CASGLLGETQYF.

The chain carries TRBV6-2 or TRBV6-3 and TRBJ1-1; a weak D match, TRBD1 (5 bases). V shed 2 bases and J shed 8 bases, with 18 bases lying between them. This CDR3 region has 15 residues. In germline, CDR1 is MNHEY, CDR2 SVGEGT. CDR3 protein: CASSYKGTLVGEAFF. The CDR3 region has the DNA TGTGCCAGCAGTTACAAGGGGACTCTGGTCGGGGAAGCTTTCTTT.

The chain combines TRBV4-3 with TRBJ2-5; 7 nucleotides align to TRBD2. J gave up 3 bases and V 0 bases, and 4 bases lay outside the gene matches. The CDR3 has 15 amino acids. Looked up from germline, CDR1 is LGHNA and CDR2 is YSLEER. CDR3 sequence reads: CASSQDGAGEETQYF. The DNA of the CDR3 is TGCGCCAGCAGCCAAGATGGGGCGGGGGAAGAGACCCAGTACTTC.

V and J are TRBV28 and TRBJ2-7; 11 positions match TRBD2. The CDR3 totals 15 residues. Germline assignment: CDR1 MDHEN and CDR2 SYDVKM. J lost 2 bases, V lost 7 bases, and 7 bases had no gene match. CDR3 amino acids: CASKTSGMGAYEQYF. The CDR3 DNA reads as TGTGCCAGCAAGACTAGCGGGATGGGGGCCTACGAGCAGTACTTC.

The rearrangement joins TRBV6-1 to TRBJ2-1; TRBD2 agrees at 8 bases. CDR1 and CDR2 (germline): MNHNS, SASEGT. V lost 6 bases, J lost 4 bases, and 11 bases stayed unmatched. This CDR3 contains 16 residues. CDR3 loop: CASRRGNSGVYNEQFF. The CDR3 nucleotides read TGTGCCAGCAGGAGAGGGAATAGCGGGGTTTACAATGAGCAGTTCTTC.

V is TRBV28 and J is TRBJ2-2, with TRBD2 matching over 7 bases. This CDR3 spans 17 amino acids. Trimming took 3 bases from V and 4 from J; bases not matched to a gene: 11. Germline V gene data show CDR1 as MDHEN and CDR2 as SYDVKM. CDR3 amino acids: CASSFPWGRGLTGELFF. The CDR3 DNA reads TGTGCCAGCAGTTTCCCTTGGGGGAGGGGACTCACCGGGGAGCTGTTTTTT.

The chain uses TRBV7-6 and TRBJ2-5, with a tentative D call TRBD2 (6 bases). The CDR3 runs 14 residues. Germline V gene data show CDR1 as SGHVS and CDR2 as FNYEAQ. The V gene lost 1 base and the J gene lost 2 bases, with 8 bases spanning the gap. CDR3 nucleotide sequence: TGTGCCAGCAGCTTAGGGGCGGGACAAGAGACCCAGTACTTC. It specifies CASSLGAGQETQYF.

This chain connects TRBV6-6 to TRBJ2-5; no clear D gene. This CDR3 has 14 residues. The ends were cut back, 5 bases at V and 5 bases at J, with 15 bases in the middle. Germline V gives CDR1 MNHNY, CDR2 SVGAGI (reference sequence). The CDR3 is CASSPSLKSETQYF. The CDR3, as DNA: TGTGCCAGCAGTCCTTCTTTGAAGTCGGAGACCCAGTACTTC.

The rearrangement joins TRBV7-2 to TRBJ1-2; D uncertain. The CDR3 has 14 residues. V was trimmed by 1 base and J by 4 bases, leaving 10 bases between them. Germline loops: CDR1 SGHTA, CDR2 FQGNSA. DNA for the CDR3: TGTGCCAGCAGCTTAGACGGACGGACCTATGGCTACACCTTC. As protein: CASSLDGRTYGYTF.